This T cell receptor (beta chain) was identified during a study of blood T cell repertoires in COVID-19. About the study: T cells, B-cell-depleted T cells, or PBMCs supplied cDNA or gDNA.

The germline V and J ends were trimmed by 4 bases and 6 bases, with 19 bases remaining between them. The CDR3 spans 16 residues. The germline gives CDR1 LNHDA, CDR2 SQIVND (reference sequence). In Seattle, patients joined the study during active infection and were tracked longitudinally. Produced via immunoSEQ multiplex PCR; TCRdb's table is partial and in-frame only. This table has around 310,000 clones, nearly 90% appearing once. The sequence derives from a woman in her 40s with COVID-19, enrolled during active disease. V usage is TRBV19 and J usage is TRBJ1-5, with D perhaps TRBD1 (5 bases). The specimen sequenced was peripheral blood. In nucleotides, the CDR3 is TGTGCCAGTAGTAGAATGAAGGCCCGGGGGGTTCAGCCCCAGCATTTT. Translated, it gives CASSRMKARGVQPQHF.